The clone carrying this TCR beta chain was recorded at least ten times. This specimen belongs to a study of spatial heterogeneity in lung cancer. Overall study: Sequencing consistently turned up more beta-chain sequences than alpha-chain sequences.

Regarding time point: sample taken at primary tumor resection. The cohort: over 65 early-stage, untreated non-small cell lung cancer patients. The study sequenced unsorted whole RNA from tumor, nontumor lung or frozen PBMC. Unique molecular identifiers tagged every individual TCR cDNA molecule. TCRdb ran MiXCR on the 5' RACE reads and lists one entry per CDR3 protein. The sample records about 5,800 distinct CDR3 sequences, less than 15% being singletons. This TCR derives from a female donor with early-stage non-small cell lung cancer. Specimen: normal lung tissue next to the tumor, collected at surgery.

The CDR3: CSARDGSGGLREAFF. CDR3 DNA: TGCAGTGCTAGAGATGGGTCAGGGGGCCTGAGGGAAGCTTTCTTT. The chain joins TRBV20-1 to TRBJ1-1; 8 bases agree with TRBD1. Germline-derived CDR1 and CDR2 are DFQATT and SNEGSKA (reference sequence). The ends lost 0 bases at V and 8 bases at J; junction bases unmatched: 11. CDR3 length equals 15 residues.